This TCR beta chain was sequenced for a study of control samples from healthy donors and cancer patients. Sequenced by immunoSEQ multiplex PCR; TCRdb stores in-frame clones only, minus some. The sample lists about 48,000 clones, 93% seen once, with 23% in the top ten. Germline lookup yields CDR1 SGHKS and CDR2 YYEKEE (reference sequence). J was trimmed by 4 bases and V by 2 bases; bases with no gene match: 5. The CDR3 contains 14 residues. The receptor's source is a woman aged 45-59 years with head and neck cancer. Material: PBMCs. The chain carries TRBV5-5 and TRBJ2-7; 8 nucleotides align to TRBD1. As DNA, the CDR3 is TGTGCCAGCAGCTTCGTGACAGGGGAATACGAGCAGTACTTC. Amino acids: CASSFVTGEYEQYF.